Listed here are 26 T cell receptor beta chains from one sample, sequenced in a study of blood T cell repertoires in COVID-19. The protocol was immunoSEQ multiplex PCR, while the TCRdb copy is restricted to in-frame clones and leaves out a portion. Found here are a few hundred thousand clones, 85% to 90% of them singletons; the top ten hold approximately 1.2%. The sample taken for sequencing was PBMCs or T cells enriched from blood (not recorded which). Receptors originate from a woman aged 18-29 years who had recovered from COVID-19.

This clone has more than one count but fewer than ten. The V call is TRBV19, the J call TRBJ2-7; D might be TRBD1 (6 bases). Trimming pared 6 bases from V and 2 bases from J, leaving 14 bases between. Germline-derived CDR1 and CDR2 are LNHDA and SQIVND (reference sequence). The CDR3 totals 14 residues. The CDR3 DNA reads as TGTGCCAGTAGAAGGACAGTAACCACCTACGAGCAGTACTTC. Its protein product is CASRRTVTTYEQYF.

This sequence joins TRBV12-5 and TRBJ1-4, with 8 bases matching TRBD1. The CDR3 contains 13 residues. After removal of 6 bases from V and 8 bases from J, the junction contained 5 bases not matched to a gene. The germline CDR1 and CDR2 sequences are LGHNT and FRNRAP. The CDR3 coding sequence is TGTGCTAGTGGACAGGGGGGTTCGGAAAAACTGTTTTTT. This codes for CASGQGGSEKLFF.

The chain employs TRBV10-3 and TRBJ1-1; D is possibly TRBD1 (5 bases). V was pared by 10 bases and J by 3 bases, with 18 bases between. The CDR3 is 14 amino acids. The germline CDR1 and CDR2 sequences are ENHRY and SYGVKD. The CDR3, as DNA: TGTGCCACAAGGCCCGGGGGTCGGGACACTGAAGCTTTCTTT. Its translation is CATRPGGRDTEAFF.

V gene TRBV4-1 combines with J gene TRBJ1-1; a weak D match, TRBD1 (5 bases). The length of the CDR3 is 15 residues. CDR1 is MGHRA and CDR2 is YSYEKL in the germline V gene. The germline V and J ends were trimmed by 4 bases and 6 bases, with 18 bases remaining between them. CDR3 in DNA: TGCGCCAGCAGCCTCCCTCAGGGCAGGACCCCTGAAGCTTTCTTT. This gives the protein CASSLPQGRTPEAFF.

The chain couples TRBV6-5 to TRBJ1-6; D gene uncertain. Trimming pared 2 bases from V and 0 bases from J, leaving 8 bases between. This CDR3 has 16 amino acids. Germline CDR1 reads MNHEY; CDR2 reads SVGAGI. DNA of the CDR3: TGTGCCAGCAGTTACGACAAATTCTCCTATAATTCACCCCTCCACTTT. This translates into CASSYDKFSYNSPLHF.

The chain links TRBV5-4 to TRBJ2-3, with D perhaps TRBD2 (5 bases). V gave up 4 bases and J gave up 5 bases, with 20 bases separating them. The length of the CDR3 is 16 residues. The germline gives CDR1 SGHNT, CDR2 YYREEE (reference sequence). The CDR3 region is CASSPLPGGLGDTQYF. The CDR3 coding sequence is TGTGCCAGCAGCCCCTTACCAGGCGGACTGGGAGATACGCAGTATTTT.

The CDR3 DNA reads TGTGCCAGCAGTTACTCTTCGACAGGGGGTGACTATGGCTACACCTTC. It is translated as CASSYSSTGGDYGYTF. V and J are TRBV6-5 and TRBJ1-2; 9 nucleotides agree with TRBD1. Trimming removed 0 bases from V and 3 bases from J; junction bases left unmatched: 5. Per the germline V gene, CDR1 is MNHEY and CDR2 is SVGAGI. This CDR3 region has 16 residues.

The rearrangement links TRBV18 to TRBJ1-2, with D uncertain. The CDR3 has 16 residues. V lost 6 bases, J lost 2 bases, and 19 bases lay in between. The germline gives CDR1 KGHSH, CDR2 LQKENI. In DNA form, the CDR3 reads TGTGCCAGCTCTAGAACCAGTGCCATCGGGAACTATGGCTACACCTTC. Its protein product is CASSRTSAIGNYGYTF.

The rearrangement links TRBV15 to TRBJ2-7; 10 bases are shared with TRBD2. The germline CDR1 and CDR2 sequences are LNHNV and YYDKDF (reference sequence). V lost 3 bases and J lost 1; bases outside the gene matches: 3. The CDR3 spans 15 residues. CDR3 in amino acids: CATSSSGGHSYEQYF. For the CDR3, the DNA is TGTGCCACCAGCAGTAGCGGGGGGCATTCCTACGAGCAGTACTTC.

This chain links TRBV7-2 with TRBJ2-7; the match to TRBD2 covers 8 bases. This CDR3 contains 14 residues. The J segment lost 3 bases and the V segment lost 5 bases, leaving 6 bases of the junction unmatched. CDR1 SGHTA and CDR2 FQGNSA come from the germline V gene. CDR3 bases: TGTGCCAGCAGCCCAACCGGGACTAGCTACGAGCAGTACTTC. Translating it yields CASSPTGTSYEQYF.

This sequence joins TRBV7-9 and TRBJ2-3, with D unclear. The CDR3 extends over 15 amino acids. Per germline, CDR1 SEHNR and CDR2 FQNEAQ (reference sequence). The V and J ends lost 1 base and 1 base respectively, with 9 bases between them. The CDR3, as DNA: TGTGCCAGCAGCTTAGAATCTCCGGGCACAGATACGCAGTATTTT. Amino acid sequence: CASSLESPGTDTQYF.

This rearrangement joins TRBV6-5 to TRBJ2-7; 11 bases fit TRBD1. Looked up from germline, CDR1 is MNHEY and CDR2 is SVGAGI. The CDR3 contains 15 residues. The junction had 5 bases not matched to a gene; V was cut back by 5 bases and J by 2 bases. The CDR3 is CASSKGQGVAYEQYF. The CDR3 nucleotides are TGTGCCAGCAGTAAGGGACAGGGGGTCGCCTACGAGCAGTACTTC.

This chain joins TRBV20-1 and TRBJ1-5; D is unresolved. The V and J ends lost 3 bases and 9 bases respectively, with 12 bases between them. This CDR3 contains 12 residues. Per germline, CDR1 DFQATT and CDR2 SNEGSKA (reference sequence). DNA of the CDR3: TGCAGTGCTAGTCGTGAGTCGGGGCCCCAGCATTTT. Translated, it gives CSASRESGPQHF.

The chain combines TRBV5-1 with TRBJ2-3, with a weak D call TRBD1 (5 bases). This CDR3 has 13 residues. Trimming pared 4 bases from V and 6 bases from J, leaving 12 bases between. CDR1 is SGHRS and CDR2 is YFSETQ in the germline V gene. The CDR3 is CASSPRTLDTQYF. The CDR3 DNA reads TGCGCCAGCAGCCCACGGACACTGGATACGCAGTATTTT.

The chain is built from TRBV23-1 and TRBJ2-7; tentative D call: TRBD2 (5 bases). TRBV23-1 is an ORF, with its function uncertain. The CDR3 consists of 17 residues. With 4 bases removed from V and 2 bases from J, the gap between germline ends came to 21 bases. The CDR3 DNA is TGCGCCAGCAGTCCCCCGGGAAGTACAGCCTCAACCTACGAGCAGTACTTC. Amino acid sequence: CASSPPGSTASTYEQYF.

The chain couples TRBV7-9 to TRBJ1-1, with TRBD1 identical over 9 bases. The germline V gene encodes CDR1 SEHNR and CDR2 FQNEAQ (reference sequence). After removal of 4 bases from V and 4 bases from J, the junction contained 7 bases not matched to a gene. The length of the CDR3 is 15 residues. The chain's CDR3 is CASSSTGGEGTEAFF. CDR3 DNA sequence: TGTGCCAGCAGCTCAACAGGGGGCGAGGGCACTGAAGCTTTCTTT.

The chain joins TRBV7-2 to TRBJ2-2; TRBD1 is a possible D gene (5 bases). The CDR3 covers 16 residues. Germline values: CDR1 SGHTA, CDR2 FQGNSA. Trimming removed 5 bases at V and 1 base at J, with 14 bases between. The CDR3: CASSQSTARNTGELFF. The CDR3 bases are TGTGCCAGCAGCCAGTCGACAGCCCGGAACACCGGGGAGCTGTTTTTT.

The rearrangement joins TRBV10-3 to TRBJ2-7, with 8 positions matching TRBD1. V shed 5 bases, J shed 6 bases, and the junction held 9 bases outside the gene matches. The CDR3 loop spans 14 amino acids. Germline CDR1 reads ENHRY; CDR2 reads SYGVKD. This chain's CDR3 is CAISIGQGGFEQYF. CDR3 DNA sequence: TGTGCCATCAGTATCGGACAGGGTGGGTTCGAGCAGTACTTC.

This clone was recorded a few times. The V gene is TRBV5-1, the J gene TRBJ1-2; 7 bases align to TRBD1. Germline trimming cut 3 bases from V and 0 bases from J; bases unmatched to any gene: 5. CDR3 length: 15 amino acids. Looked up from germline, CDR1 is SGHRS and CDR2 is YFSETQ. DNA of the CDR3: TGCGCCAGCAGCTGGGGCCAGGGGGCTAACTATGGCTACACCTTC. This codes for CASSWGQGANYGYTF.

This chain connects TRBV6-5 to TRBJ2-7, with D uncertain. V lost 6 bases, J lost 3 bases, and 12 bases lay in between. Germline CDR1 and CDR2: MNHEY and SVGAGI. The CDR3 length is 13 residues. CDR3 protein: CASRPGTIYEQYF. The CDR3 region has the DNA TGTGCCAGCAGACCCGGTACCATCTACGAGCAGTACTTC.

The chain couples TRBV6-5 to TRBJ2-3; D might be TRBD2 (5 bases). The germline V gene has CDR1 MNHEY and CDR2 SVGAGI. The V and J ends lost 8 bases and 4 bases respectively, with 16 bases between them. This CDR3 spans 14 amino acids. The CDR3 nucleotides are TGTGCCAGCTGCCTATCCGGGAAGTCAGATACGCAGTATTTT. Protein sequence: CASCLSGKSDTQYF.

The CDR3 region is CAISESNQRETQYF. For the CDR3, the DNA is TGTGCCATCAGTGAGTCGAACCAGCGCGAGACCCAGTACTTC. The V gene is TRBV10-3, the J gene TRBJ2-5; no clear D. The CDR3 loop spans 14 amino acids. V was clipped by 0 bases and J by 5 bases, with 10 bases between them. Per germline, CDR1 ENHRY and CDR2 SYGVKD.

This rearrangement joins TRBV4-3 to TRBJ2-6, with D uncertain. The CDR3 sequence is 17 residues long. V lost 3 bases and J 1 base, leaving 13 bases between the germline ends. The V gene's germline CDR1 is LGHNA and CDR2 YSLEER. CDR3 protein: CASSQKIPVSGANVLTF. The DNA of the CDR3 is TGCGCCAGCAGCCAGAAGATCCCGGTATCTGGGGCCAACGTCCTGACTTTC.

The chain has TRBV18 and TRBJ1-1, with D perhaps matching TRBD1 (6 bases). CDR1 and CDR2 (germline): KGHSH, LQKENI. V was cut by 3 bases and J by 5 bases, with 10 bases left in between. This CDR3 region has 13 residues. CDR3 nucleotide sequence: TGTGCCAGCTCACCCCAGGGGCGGACTGAAGCTTTCTTT. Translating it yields CASSPQGRTEAFF. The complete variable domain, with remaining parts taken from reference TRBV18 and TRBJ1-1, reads NAGVMQNPRHLVRRRGQEARLRCSPMKGHSHVYWYRQLPEEGLKFMVYLQKENIIDESGMPKERFSAEFPKEGPSILRIQQVVRGDSAAYFCASSPQGRTEAFFGQGTRLTVV.

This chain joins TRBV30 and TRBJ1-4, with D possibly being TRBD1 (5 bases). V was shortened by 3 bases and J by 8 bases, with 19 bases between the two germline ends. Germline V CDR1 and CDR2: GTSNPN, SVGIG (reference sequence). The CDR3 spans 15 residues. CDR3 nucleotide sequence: TGTGCCTGGAGACCCATCGCAGGGTTATACGAAAAACTGTTTTTT. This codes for CAWRPIAGLYEKLFF.

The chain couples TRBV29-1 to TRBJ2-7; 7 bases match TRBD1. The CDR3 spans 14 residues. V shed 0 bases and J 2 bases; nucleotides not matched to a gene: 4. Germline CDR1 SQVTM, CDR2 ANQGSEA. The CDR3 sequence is CSVEDEGATYEQYF. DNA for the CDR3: TGCAGCGTTGAAGATGAGGGGGCTACCTACGAGCAGTACTTC.